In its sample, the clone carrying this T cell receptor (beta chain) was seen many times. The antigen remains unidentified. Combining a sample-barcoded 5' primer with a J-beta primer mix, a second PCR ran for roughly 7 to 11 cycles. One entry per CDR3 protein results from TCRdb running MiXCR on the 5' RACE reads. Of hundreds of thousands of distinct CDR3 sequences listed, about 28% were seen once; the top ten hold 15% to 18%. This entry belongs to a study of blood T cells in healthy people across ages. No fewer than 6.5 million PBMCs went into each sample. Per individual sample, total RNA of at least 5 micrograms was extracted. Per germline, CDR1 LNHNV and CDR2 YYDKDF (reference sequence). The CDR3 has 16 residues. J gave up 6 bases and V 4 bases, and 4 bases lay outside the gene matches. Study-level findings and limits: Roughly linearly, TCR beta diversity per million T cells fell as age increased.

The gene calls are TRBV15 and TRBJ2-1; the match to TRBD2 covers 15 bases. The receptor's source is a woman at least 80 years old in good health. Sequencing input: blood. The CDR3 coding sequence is TGTGCCACCAGCACCCGGACTAGCGGGGGGGGCAATGAGCAGTTCTTC. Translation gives CATSTRTSGGGNEQFF. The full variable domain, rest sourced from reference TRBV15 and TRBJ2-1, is DAMVIQNPRYQVTQFGKPVTLSCSQTLNHNVMYWYQQKSSQAPKLLFHYYDKDFNNEADTPDNFQSRRPNTSFCFLDIRSPGLGDTAMYLCATSTRTSGGGNEQFFGPGTRLTVL.